This T cell receptor beta chain was sequenced in a study of blood T cell repertoires in COVID-19 (TCRdb year 2020). Study-level background: Collaborator samples came from the United States, Italy and Spain and covered acute and convalescent phases of COVID-19. Subjects who had been exposed to COVID-19, were actively infected with it, or had recovered from it provided the deeply sampled blood TCRbeta repertoires that made up the dataset. Samples came from the ongoing ImmuneRACE study (first 160 participants) plus 1,254 subjects from 6 global collaborators. Where available, HLA class I and class II types were taken from metadata supplied by the sample provider and were not determined by assay-based typing. The prospective study material was composed of cDNA or gDNA derived from T cells, B-cell-depleted T cells, or PBMCs. The repertoires were released in a freely available public database intended as a resource for research on the immune response to SARS-CoV-2. Sample metadata almost always included a de-identified subject ID, COVID-19 status, age in years and sex. Results the study describes overall, beyond this receptor: The amount of clinical and demographic metadata varied by source and participant and was provided uncurated.

The collaborating institutions used their own protocols to collect whole blood in K2EDTA tubes. For TCRbeta analysis, collaborator samples were shipped as frozen whole blood, as isolated PBMCs, or as DNA extracted from either sample type. Concerning this clone itself: Its antigen is not yet known. Base qualities are not at hand, and no much larger clone is one base apart.

Its CDR3 holds 15 amino acids, cysteine through phenylalanine. Only the CDR3 DNA stays, 45 bases, in frame from base 1. Trimming takes 3 bases from V and 2 bases from J, and the germline ends sit 11 bases apart. From the germline V gene, CDR1 is ENHRY and CDR2 is SYGVKD. The immunoSEQ Assay, a bias-controlled multiplex PCR, was used to amplify TCRbeta CDR3 regions from genomic DNA. Per the original workflow: The number of nucleated cells in each sample was estimated from the amplification of reference gene primers within the assay. To quantify the absolute abundance of each unique TCRbeta CDR3 rearrangement, sequence reads were collapsed and filtered. Productive Simpson clonality was computed per sample as the square root of Simpson's diversity index over productive rearrangements. TCRdb holds this immuneACCESS table with in-frame rearrangements only. Some clones are missing; in checked studies, unresolved V genes explain under half, and the rest has no known cause. The V and J calls and clone size come from that table; D and trimming were worked out from the DNA. The sample records roughly 140,000 clones, approximately 90% of which are singletons. Of the sample, roughly 15% is held by the ten largest clones.

The chain links TRBV10-3 with TRBJ2-1; no confident D gene assignment can be made. Sequencing was performed on peripheral blood. The receptor comes from a woman between 40 and 55 years old with acute or convalescent COVID-19. The CDR3 amino acid sequence is: CAISDIGAPYNEQFF. The DNA reads as follows: TGTGCCATCAGTGACATAGGAGCCCCCTACAATGAGCAGTTCTTC.